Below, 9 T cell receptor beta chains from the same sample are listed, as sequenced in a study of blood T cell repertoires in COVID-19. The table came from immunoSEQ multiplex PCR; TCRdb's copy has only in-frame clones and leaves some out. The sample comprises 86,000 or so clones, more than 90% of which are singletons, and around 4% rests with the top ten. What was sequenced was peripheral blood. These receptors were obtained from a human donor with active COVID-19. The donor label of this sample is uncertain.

The CDR3 DNA follows: TGTGCCAGCAGTTTAGATCCGGGGAGCTCCTACGAGCAGTACTTC. Translated, it gives CASSLDPGSSYEQYF. This chain uses TRBV6-6 with TRBJ2-7, with a possible D match to TRBD2 (5 bases). In germline, CDR1 is MNHNY, CDR2 SVGAGI (reference sequence). CDR3 length: 15 residues. The ends were cut back, 4 bases at V and 0 bases at J, with 13 bases in the middle.

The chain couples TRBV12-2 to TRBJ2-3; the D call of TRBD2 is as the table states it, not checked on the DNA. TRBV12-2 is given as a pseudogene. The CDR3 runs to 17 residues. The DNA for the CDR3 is TGTGCAAGTCGCCCCGCCGGTGGCCTAGACTGCACAGATACGCAGTATTTT. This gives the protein CASRPAGGLDCTDTQYF.

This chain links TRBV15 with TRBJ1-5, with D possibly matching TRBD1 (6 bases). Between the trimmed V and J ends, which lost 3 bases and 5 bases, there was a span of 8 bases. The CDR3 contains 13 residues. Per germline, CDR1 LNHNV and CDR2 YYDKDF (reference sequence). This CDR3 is CATSRDSHQPQHF. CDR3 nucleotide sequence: TGTGCCACCAGCAGGGACAGCCATCAGCCCCAGCATTTT.

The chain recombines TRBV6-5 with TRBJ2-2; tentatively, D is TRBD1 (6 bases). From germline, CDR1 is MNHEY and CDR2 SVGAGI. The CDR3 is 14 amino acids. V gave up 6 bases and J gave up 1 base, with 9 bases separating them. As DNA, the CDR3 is TGTGCCAGCAGCCCGACAGGGAACACCGGGGAGCTGTTTTTT. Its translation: CASSPTGNTGELFF.

This CDR3 is CASRTTTGWFNTQYF. The CDR3 DNA sequence: TGTGCCAGCAGAACCACGACAGGGTGGTTTAATACCCAGTACTTC. The genes are TRBV6-6 and TRBJ2-5; 7 nucleotides match TRBD1. The CDR3 consists of 15 residues. Germline CDR1 reads MNHNY; CDR2 reads SVGAGI (reference sequence). Unmatched junction bases numbered 15, after V lost 6 bases and J lost 8 bases.

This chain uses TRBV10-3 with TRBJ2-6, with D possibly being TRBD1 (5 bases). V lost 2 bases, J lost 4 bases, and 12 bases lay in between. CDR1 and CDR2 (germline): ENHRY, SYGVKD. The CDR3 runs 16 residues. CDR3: CAISEAGSLGANVLTF. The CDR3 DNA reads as TGTGCCATCAGTGAGGCAGGGTCGTTAGGGGCCAACGTCCTGACTTTC.

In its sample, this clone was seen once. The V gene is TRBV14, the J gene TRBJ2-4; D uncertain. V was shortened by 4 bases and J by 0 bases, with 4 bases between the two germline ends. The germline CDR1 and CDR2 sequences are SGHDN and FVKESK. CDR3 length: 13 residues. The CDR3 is CASSLLAKNIQYF. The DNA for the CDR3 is TGTGCCAGCAGCCTCTTAGCCAAAAACATTCAGTACTTC.

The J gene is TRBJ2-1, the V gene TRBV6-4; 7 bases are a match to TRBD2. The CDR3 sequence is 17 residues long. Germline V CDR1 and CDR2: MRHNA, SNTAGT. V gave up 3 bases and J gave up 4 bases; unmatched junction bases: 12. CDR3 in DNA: TGTGCCAGCAGTGAGTTACCGGGGGGACCCGGTTACAATGAGCAGTTCTTC. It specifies CASSELPGGPGYNEQFF.

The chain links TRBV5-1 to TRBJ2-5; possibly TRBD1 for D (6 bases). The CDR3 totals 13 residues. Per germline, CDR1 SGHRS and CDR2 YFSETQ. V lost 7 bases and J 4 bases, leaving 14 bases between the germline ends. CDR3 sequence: CASGVDSGETQYF. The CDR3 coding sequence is TGCGCCAGCGGGGTGGACAGTGGAGAGACCCAGTACTTC.